This TCR beta chain was identified in a study of blood T cells in healthy people across ages. A remark on this clonotype: Its antigen is as yet unknown. Without the conserved terminal phenylalanine or tryptophan, this CDR3 likely stems from a read error.

Overall study findings and caveats: There was a strong correlation between TCR beta diversity and naive T cell percentage.

A sample-barcoded 5' primer and a J-beta primer mix were used in a second PCR of about 7 to 11 cycles. From the 5' RACE reads, TCRdb called clonotypes with MiXCR, one entry per CDR3 protein. Among approximately 810,000 distinct CDR3 sequences listed, around 26% were seen once. In germline, CDR1 is SGHRS, CDR2 YFSETQ. The CDR3 length is 13 residues. With 10 bases removed from V and 1 base from J, the gap between germline ends came to 14 bases. Sequenced: blood. The chain employs TRBV5-1 and TRBJ2-5; no reliable D call. This sequence was found in a woman older than 75 in good health. CDR3 coding DNA: TGCGCCGGCACGGCGTCCCCCCAAGAGACCCAGTACTGC. It encodes CAGTASPQETQYC.